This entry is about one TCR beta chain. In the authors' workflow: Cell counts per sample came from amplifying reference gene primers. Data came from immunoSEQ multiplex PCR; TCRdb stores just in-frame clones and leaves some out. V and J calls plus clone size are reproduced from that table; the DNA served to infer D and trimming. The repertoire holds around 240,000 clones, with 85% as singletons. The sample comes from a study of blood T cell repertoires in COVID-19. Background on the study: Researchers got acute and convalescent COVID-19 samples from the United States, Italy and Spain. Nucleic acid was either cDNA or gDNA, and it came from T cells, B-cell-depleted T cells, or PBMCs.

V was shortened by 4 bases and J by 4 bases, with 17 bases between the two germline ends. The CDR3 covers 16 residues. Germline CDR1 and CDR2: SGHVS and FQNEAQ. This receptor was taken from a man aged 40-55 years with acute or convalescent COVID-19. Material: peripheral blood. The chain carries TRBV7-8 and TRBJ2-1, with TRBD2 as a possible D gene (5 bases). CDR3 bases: TGTGCCAGCAGCTACCGCCTCAGCGGAGCTTACAATGAGCAGTTCTTC. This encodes CASSYRLSGAYNEQFF. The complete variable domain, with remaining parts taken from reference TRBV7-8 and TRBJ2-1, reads GAGVSQSPRYKVAKRGQDVALRCDPISGHVSLFWYQQALGQGPEFLTYFQNEAQLDKSGLPSDRFFAERPEGSVSTLKIQRTQQEDSAVYLCASSYRLSGAYNEQFFGPGTRLTVL.